Listed below are T cell receptor beta chains from one sample, sequenced in a study of T cells after yellow fever vaccination. TCRdb recomputed calls from the 5' RACE reads with MiXCR, one row per CDR3 protein. The sample holds about 580,000 distinct CDR3 sequences, 17% seen once. The starting material was PBMCs, obtained about 5 days after the first yellow fever vaccination. Receptor source: a man between 18 and 29 years old who received the YFV17D yellow fever vaccine. CDR3s include the opening cysteine and the closing phenylalanine or tryptophan. The D gene is left open where the match is weak. A clone size is listed for some rows: how often the clone was seen (once, few, many), or a class if it is expanded.

d_gene,abundance,j_gene,v_gene,CDR3aa,CDR3nt
.,.,TRBJ2-7,TRBV14,CASSLPGHRSYEQYF,TGTGCCAGCAGCCTACCGGGACACAGGAGCTACGAGCAGTACTTC
.,.,TRBJ2-3,TRBV5-6,CASSLGRRTWYF,TGTGCCAGCAGCTTGGGACGGAGGACTTGGTATTTT
TRBD1,few,TRBJ1-5,TRBV6-2/TRBV6-3,CASSSGGFVNQPQHF,TGTGCCAGCAGTTCAGGGGGATTTGTCAATCAGCCCCAGCATTTT
.,.,TRBJ2-2,TRBV5-1,CASSYQGGDTGELFF,TGCGCCAGCAGCTACCAGGGGGGCGACACCGGGGAGCTGTTTTTT
.,few,TRBJ2-1,TRBV4-1,CASSQEKGPGLASNEQFF,TGCGCCAGCAGCCAAGAGAAGGGGCCCGGGCTAGCCAGCAATGAGCAGTTCTTC
TRBD2,many,TRBJ2-1,TRBV7-2,CASSLPSGGAGEQFF,TGTGCCAGCAGCTTACCTAGCGGGGGGGCTGGTGAGCAGTTCTTC
TRBD1,few,TRBJ1-2,TRBV29-1,CSVSQGRRAYGYTF,TGCAGCGTTTCACAGGGGCGTAGGGCCTATGGCTACACCTTC
.,many,TRBJ1-4,TRBV18,CASSPGATNEKLFF,TGTGCCAGCTCACCCGGGGCAACTAATGAAAAACTGTTTTTT
.,many,TRBJ1-2,TRBV19,CASKSWQNYGYTF,TGTGCCAGTAAATCCTGGCAGAACTATGGCTACACCTTC
TRBD1,few,TRBJ1-5,TRBV5-6,CASSGINRDSGEPQHF,TGTGCCAGCAGCGGAATAAACCGGGACAGTGGAGAGCCCCAGCATTTT
.,.,TRBJ1-1,TRBV7-2,CASSSVQGSRAFF,TGTGCCAGCAGCTCCGTTCAGGGGTCCCGAGCTTTCTTT
TRBD1,many,TRBJ2-1,TRBV4-1,CASSQETGSDEQFF,TGCGCCAGCAGCCAGGAGACAGGGTCTGATGAGCAGTTCTTC
.,.,TRBJ2-5,TRBV30,CAWSERLGETQYF,TGTGCCTGGAGTGAACGACTCGGAGAGACCCAGTACTTC
.,.,TRBJ1-2,TRBV27,CASRAGWGLEGYTF,TGTGCCAGCAGGGCGGGTTGGGGTTTGGAGGGCTACACCTTC
.,many,TRBJ2-2,TRBV7-2,CASSLAGGELFF,TGTGCCAGCAGCTTGGCAGGGGGGGAGCTGTTTTTT
.,.,TRBJ2-2,TRBV11-3,CASSLGGDYTGELFF,TGTGCCAGCAGCTTAGGTGGGGACTACACCGGGGAGCTGTTTTTT
TRBD1,.,TRBJ2-7,TRBV6-5,CASSLRSGTGLNEQYF,TGTGCCAGCAGTCTACGATCCGGGACAGGGTTGAACGAGCAGTACTTC
.,.,TRBJ2-2,TRBV3-1,CASRIAPGELFF,TGTGCCAGCAGGATAGCTCCCGGGGAGCTGTTTTTT
TRBD1,many,TRBJ2-1,TRBV20-1,CSAYDRGLGEQFF,TGCAGTGCTTACGACAGGGGGCTCGGTGAGCAGTTCTTC
.,once,TRBJ1-5,TRBV7-2,CASSFRDINQPQHF,TGTGCCAGCAGCTTTAGGGACATCAATCAGCCCCAGCATTTT
.,few,TRBJ2-5,TRBV12-3/TRBV12-4,CASSFLSVQETQYF,TGTGCCAGCAGTTTCCTAAGCGTTCAAGAGACCCAGTACTTC
TRBD2,few,TRBJ2-3,TRBV7-2,CASSLNGGLGDTQYF,TGTGCCAGCAGCTTAAACGGGGGGTTAGGAGATACGCAGTATTTT
.,few,TRBJ2-2,TRBV12-3/TRBV12-4,CASSPPWTNTGELFF,TGTGCCAGCAGCCCTCCCTGGACGAACACCGGGGAGCTGTTTTTT
TRBD2,few,TRBJ2-7,TRBV5-1,CASSLGLAGISSYEQYF,TGCGCCAGCAGCTTAGGCCTAGCGGGGATAAGCTCCTACGAGCAGTACTTC
.,few,TRBJ2-5,TRBV10-3,CAISDASSYQETQYF,TGTGCCATCAGTGACGCTAGCTCGTACCAAGAGACCCAGTACTTC
.,few,TRBJ2-3,TRBV12-3/TRBV12-4,CASTPRADTQYF,TGTGCCAGCACCCCAAGGGCAGATACGCAGTATTTT
.,.,TRBJ1-2,TRBV12-5,CASGTGPVNGYTF,TGTGCTAGTGGTACCGGGCCGGTGAATGGCTACACCTTC
TRBD2,.,TRBJ2-1,TRBV9,CASTTSGGLDEQFF,TGTGCCAGCACTACTAGCGGGGGGCTGGATGAGCAGTTCTTC
.,.,TRBJ2-3,TRBV7-3,CASSSYSGYDTDTQYF,TGTGCCAGCAGCTCCTATAGCGGATACGACACAGATACGCAGTATTTT
TRBD1,few,TRBJ1-4,TRBV7-2,CASSDRGHNEKLFF,TGTGCCAGCAGCGACAGGGGGCATAATGAAAAACTGTTTTTT
.,.,TRBJ1-1,TRBV29-1,CSVTRMNTEAFF,TGCAGCGTGACCAGGATGAACACTGAAGCTTTCTTT
.,.,TRBJ1-1,TRBV5-1,CASSPTRVDTEAFF,TGCGCCAGCAGCCCGACTCGCGTGGACACTGAAGCTTTCTTT
.,few,TRBJ1-1,TRBV6-1,CASRAPLMNTEAFF,TGTGCCAGCAGGGCTCCCTTGATGAACACTGAAGCTTTCTTT
.,.,TRBJ1-1,TRBV12-3/TRBV12-4,CASSSRRMNTEAFF,TGTGCCAGCAGTTCTCGACGGATGAACACTGAAGCTTTCTTT
.,.,TRBJ2-5,TRBV7-8,CASSLRLPQETQYF,TGTGCCAGCAGCCTACGTCTCCCCCAAGAGACCCAGTACTTC
TRBD2,.,TRBJ2-3,TRBV6-5,CASSHEAGVDTQYF,TGTGCCAGCAGTCACGAGGCGGGGGTAGATACGCAGTATTTT
.,many,TRBJ1-1,TRBV20-1,CSARDDLEQGPNTEAFF,TGCAGTGCTAGAGATGACCTAGAACAGGGACCGAACACTGAAGCTTTCTTT
.,many,TRBJ2-7,TRBV5-6,CASSTRPINYEQYF,TGTGCCAGCAGCACACGGCCGATTAACTACGAGCAGTACTTC
TRBD1,few,TRBJ1-5,TRBV7-8,CASSLAGTGGQPQHF,TGTGCCAGCAGCTTAGCAGGGACAGGTGGTCAGCCCCAGCATTTT
TRBD2,few,TRBJ2-5,TRBV20-1,CSVSGGGQETQYF,TGCAGTGTTAGCGGGGGGGGGCAAGAGACCCAGTACTTC
.,.,TRBJ2-5,TRBV18,CASSLPSQETQYF,TGTGCCAGCTCTCTTCCCTCCCAAGAGACCCAGTACTTC
TRBD2,.,TRBJ2-5,TRBV5-1,CASSLSASGGMETQYF,TGCGCCAGCAGCCTGTCGGCTAGCGGGGGGATGGAGACCCAGTACTTC
.,few,TRBJ1-2,TRBV2,CASSQGLYGYTF,TGTGCCAGCAGCCAGGGATTGTATGGCTACACCTTC
TRBD1,many,TRBJ2-3,TRBV2,CATVTGTWTDTQYF,TGTGCCACTGTGACAGGGACGTGGACAGATACGCAGTATTTT
.,.,TRBJ2-7,TRBV27,CASSRWTRSGYEQYF,TGTGCCAGCAGTCGATGGACTCGAAGCGGCTACGAGCAGTACTTC
TRBD1,few,TRBJ1-2,TRBV27,CASSMGQGSGYGYTF,TGTGCCAGCAGCATGGGACAGGGTTCGGGCTATGGCTACACCTTC
TRBD2,few,TRBJ2-1,TRBV30,CAWSWRGGRVSYNEQFF,TGTGCCTGGAGCTGGCGGGGGGGCCGGGTCTCCTACAATGAGCAGTTCTTC
.,few,TRBJ2-1,TRBV7-9,CASSPFGNEQFF,TGTGCCAGCAGCCCTTTTGGGAATGAGCAGTTCTTC
.,many,TRBJ2-7,TRBV25-1,CASLGAYEQYF,TGTGCCAGCTTAGGGGCTTACGAGCAGTACTTC
TRBD2,many,TRBJ2-1,TRBV6-5,CASSYSGLAPYNEQFF,TGTGCCAGCAGTTACTCTGGACTAGCGCCGTACAATGAGCAGTTCTTC
.,.,TRBJ2-4,TRBV27,CASSLVPGDIQYF,TGTGCCAGCAGTCTCGTTCCCGGTGACATTCAGTACTTC
TRBD2,.,TRBJ2-5,TRBV6-9,CASSPRTSGGEPQETQYF,TGTGCCAGCAGCCCGCGGACTAGCGGGGGAGAGCCCCAAGAGACCCAGTACTTC